These 11 T cell receptor beta chains came from one sample sequenced in a study of CD8+ T cells in alopecia areata (dated by TCRdb to about 2018). The treatment or condition label for this specimen denotes: oral pan-JAK inhibitor, 5-10 mg twice daily. Library preparation employed the immunoSEQ multiplex PCR assay. For TCR sequencing, RNA was extracted from every sample and reverse transcribed into cDNA to serve as template. Held by TCRdb, this immuneACCESS table contains in-frame sequences only and omits some clones. Under half of the omission traces to an unresolved V gene where checked; the cause of the rest is unknown. The sample data list 150,000 to 200,000 clones, and under 80% of these were observed just once. In total, the top ten clones hold under 1.5% of the sample. The sample here was CD4+ T cells sorted from blood, taken at roughly week 49, from a patient treated with tofacitinib. These receptors were taken from a human donor with alopecia areata.

This clone was detected only a few times. This sequence joins TRBV5-6 and TRBJ2-5; D ambiguous. This CDR3 region has 11 residues. Germline CDR1 reads SGHDT; CDR2 reads YYEEEE. V lost 3 bases and J 5 bases, leaving 5 bases between the germline ends. The CDR3 region is CASSWRETQYF. The CDR3 DNA sequence: TGTGCCAGCAGCTGGCGGGAGACCCAGTACTTC.

This clone turned up a few times. J is TRBJ2-3 and V is TRBV5-1; perhaps TRBD1 as D (5 bases). Germline CDR1 is SGHRS and CDR2 is YFSETQ. CDR3 length: 16 amino acids. V was shortened by 5 bases and J by 1 base, with 17 bases between the two germline ends. CDR3 nucleotide sequence: TGCGCCAGCAGATTATTCCAGGGCGTTGGCACAGATACGCAGTATTTT. Amino acids: CASRLFQGVGTDTQYF. Variable domain in full (rest from reference TRBV5-1 and TRBJ2-3): KAGVTQTPRYLIKTRGQQVTLSCSPISGHRSVSWYQQTPGQGLQFLFEYFSETQRNKGNFPGRFSGRQFSNSRSEMNVSTLELGDSALYLCASRLFQGVGTDTQYFGPGTRLTVL.

This clone was detected many times. The rearrangement links TRBV23-1 to TRBJ2-3; D uncertain. Being an ORF, TRBV23-1 has a function that is uncertain. The length of the CDR3 is 14 residues. V was cut by 2 bases and J by 4 bases, with 10 bases left in between. CDR3 amino acids: CASSQPGPADTQYF. The CDR3 nucleotides are TGCGCCAGCAGTCAACCTGGACCAGCAGATACGCAGTATTTT.

This clone was seen a few times. The V gene is TRBV4-3, the J gene TRBJ1-5, with D unresolved. CDR1 and CDR2 from the germline V gene are LGHNA and YSLEER. This CDR3 spans 15 amino acids. The V and J ends lost 1 base and 1 base respectively, with 8 bases between them. CDR3 protein: CASSQAVGSNQPQHF. CDR3 nucleotides: TGCGCCAGCAGCCAAGCGGTGGGGAGCAATCAGCCCCAGCATTTT.

The chain couples TRBV7-9 to TRBJ2-1; possibly TRBD1 or TRBD2 for D (6 bases each). The CDR3 spans 13 residues. Trimming left V 2 bases short and J 8 bases short, with 10 bases between. In germline, CDR1 is SEHNR, CDR2 FQNEAQ (reference sequence). This chain's CDR3 is CASSLMGGHEQFF. The CDR3 DNA follows: TGTGCCAGCAGCTTAATGGGGGGCCATGAGCAGTTCTTC.

This chain links TRBV30 with TRBJ1-2; the match to TRBD1 covers 9 bases. Trimming removed 4 bases from V and 2 bases from J; junction bases left unmatched: 5. Germline V gene lookup returns CDR1 GTSNPN and CDR2 SVGIG (reference sequence). The CDR3 consists of 14 residues. CDR3 nucleotides: TGTGCCTGGAAAGACAGGGGGGAGAACTATGGCTACACCTTC. This translates into CAWKDRGENYGYTF.

The chain links TRBV29-1 to TRBJ2-3; either TRBD1 or TRBD2 may supply D (5 bases each). The CDR3 runs to 15 residues. Germline V gene sequence: CDR1 SQVTM, CDR2 ANQGSEA. Trimming removed 8 bases from V and 9 bases from J, with 27 bases in between. DNA of the CDR3: TGCAGCTACGGACACTTCGGGACGGCGGGTAACACGCAGTATTTT. This gives the protein CSYGHFGTAGNTQYF.

Turning to this clone: Distinct nucleotide sequences in the sample also encode this CDR3. The chain links TRBV29-1 to TRBJ2-3; D remains ambiguous. Trimming shortened V by 2 bases and J by 2 bases, and 2 bases separated the two germline ends. The CDR3 is made up of 11 amino acids. From germline, CDR1 is SQVTM and CDR2 ANQGSEA. The CDR3: CSVENTDTQYF. The CDR3 coding sequence is TGCAGCGTTGAAAACACAGATACGCAGTATTTT.

The chain has TRBV30 and TRBJ2-6; weak D call: TRBD2 (6 bases). The CDR3 has 12 amino acids. Germline CDR1 GTSNPN, CDR2 SVGIG (reference sequence). V was cut by 8 bases and J by 1 base, with 6 bases left in between. CDR3 sequence (DNA): TGTGCCGGGACTTCTGGGGCCAACGTCCTGACTTTC. Translated, it gives CAGTSGANVLTF.

The V call is TRBV29-1, the J call TRBJ1-1, with TRBD1 identical over 7 bases. The CDR3 is 10 residues long. Germline V CDR1 and CDR2: SQVTM, ANQGSEA. The trim removed 6 bases at V and 6 bases at J, leaving 1 base unmatched. The CDR3 bases are TGCAGCGTGGGGACAGCTGAAGCTTTCTTT. Translating it yields CSVGTAEAFF.

The CDR3 DNA sequence: TGTGCCAGCAACGAAGGTTGGCGGGGGGAAGAGACCCAGTACTTC. Its protein product is CASNEGWRGEETQYF. V usage is TRBV2 and J usage is TRBJ2-5; TRBD2 matches at 8 bases. The V gene's germline CDR1 is SNHLY and CDR2 FYNNEI. The CDR3 spans 15 residues. Unmatched junction bases numbered 10, after V lost 7 bases and J lost 3 bases.